These 13 T cell receptor beta chains share one sample of origin, sequenced in a study of response to subunit inactivated influenza vaccine. TCRdb reanalysed the RT-PCR reads using MiXCR and keeps one entry per CDR3 protein. This sample has approximately 700,000 distinct CDR3 sequences; around 14% occur once, and the top ten carry around 6.5%. This specimen consisted of PBMCs from blood, obtained around two weeks before vaccination. These receptors all stem from a man in his fifties who received an inactivated influenza vaccine.

The chain combines TRBV6-5 with TRBJ2-7, with 7 bases identical to TRBD1. Germline V gene lookup returns CDR1 MNHEY and CDR2 SVGAGI. CDR3 length equals 15 residues. With V trimmed by 2 bases and J by 2 bases, 6 bases remained unmatched. DNA of the CDR3: TGTGCCAGCAGTTACCGACAGGGCAAACCCTACGAGCAGTACTTC. Its protein product is CASSYRQGKPYEQYF.

This clonotype has more than one count but fewer than ten. The rearrangement joins TRBV4-1 to TRBJ1-2; maybe TRBD1 (6 bases). CDR1 is MGHRA, CDR2 YSYEKL, per germline. Trimming shortened V by 0 bases and J by 7 bases, and 18 bases separated the two germline ends. This CDR3 comprises 16 residues. Here the CDR3 DNA reads TGCGCCAGCAGCCAAGATCTTTGGGGACCGGGGGCTGGCTACACCTTC. It yields the protein CASSQDLWGPGAGYTF.

The V call is TRBV5-1, the J call TRBJ2-7, with 9 bases aligning to TRBD2. The CDR3 loop spans 15 amino acids. J lost 3 bases, V lost 3 bases, and 7 bases had no gene match. Germline lookup yields CDR1 SGHRS and CDR2 YFSETQ. For the CDR3, the DNA is TGCGCCAGCAGCTCCGCTAGCGGGATCATCTACGAGCAGTACTTC. Translating gives CASSSASGIIYEQYF.

This clonotype was counted at least ten times. V and J are TRBV12-3 or TRBV12-4 and TRBJ2-1, with D possibly being TRBD1 (6 bases). Trimming left V 6 bases short and J 9 bases short, with 15 bases between. The CDR3 consists of 13 residues. In nucleotides, the CDR3 is TGTGCCAGCAGGACGACAGGCATCCTTGAGCAGTTCTTC. It specifies CASRTTGILEQFF.

This clonotype was counted between two and nine times. The CDR3 DNA is TGTGCCGGAGGAAGGGTTAACTATGGCTACACCTTC. It specifies CAGGRVNYGYTF. The chain is built from TRBV30 and TRBJ1-2; D gene unclear. The CDR3 has 12 residues. Germline loops: CDR1 GTSNPN, CDR2 SVGIG (reference sequence). Deletions cut 8 bases from V and 1 base from J, with 11 bases between.

This clonotype came up a few times. The rearrangement links TRBV9 to TRBJ2-1; 7 bases map to TRBD2. The CDR3 has 14 amino acids. V was clipped by 0 bases and J by 8 bases; unmatched bases: 5. CDR1 and CDR2 (germline): SGDLS, YYNGEE. The CDR3 spells CASSVGTSIHEQFF. The CDR3 DNA is TGTGCCAGCAGCGTAGGGACTAGTATCCATGAGCAGTTCTTC.

The sample holds a few counts of this clonotype. V gene TRBV7-8 combines with J gene TRBJ2-3, with 12 positions matching TRBD2. V trimming: 6 bases; J trimming: 3 bases; junction bases outside the gene matches: 13. This CDR3 comprises 18 residues. CDR1 is SGHVS and CDR2 is FQNEAQ in the germline V gene. As DNA, the CDR3 is TGTGCCAGCAGTTGGGACGTTAAGACTAGCGGGAGAACAGATACGCAGTATTTT. This gives the protein CASSWDVKTSGRTDTQYF. The full variable domain, rest sourced from reference TRBV7-8 and TRBJ2-3, is GAGVSQSPRYKVAKRGQDVALRCDPISGHVSLFWYQQALGQGPEFLTYFQNEAQLDKSGLPSDRFFAERPEGSVSTLKIQRTQQEDSAVYLCASSWDVKTSGRTDTQYFGPGTRLTVL.

This clonotype was counted between two and nine times. The J gene is TRBJ2-1, the V gene TRBV7-9; TRBD1 matches at 7 bases. The CDR3 consists of 15 residues. The V segment lost 5 bases and the J segment 4 bases; nucleotides outside the gene matches: 8. CDR1 and CDR2 from the germline V gene are SEHNR and FQNEAQ (reference sequence). The CDR3 sequence: CASSPQGTLYNEQFF. The CDR3 nucleotides read TGTGCCAGCAGCCCACAGGGGACCCTTTACAATGAGCAGTTCTTC.

A few counts support this clonotype. The rearrangement uses TRBV27 and TRBJ1-1, with 8 bases lining up with TRBD1. The V segment lost 1 base and the J segment 11 bases; nucleotides outside the gene matches: 6. This CDR3 has 13 residues. Germline CDR1 and CDR2: MNHEY and SMNVEV (reference sequence). CDR3 DNA sequence: TGTGCCAGCAGTTTATGGACAGGGCAGCGCGCTTTCTTT. Translation gives CASSLWTGQRAFF.

The chain joins TRBV4-3 to TRBJ1-1, with unresolved D. CDR3 length equals 14 residues. Trimming shortened V by 8 bases and J by 6 bases, and 19 bases separated the two germline ends. CDR1 and CDR2 from the germline V gene are LGHNA and YSLEER. The chain's CDR3 is CASSASVVTPEAFF. The CDR3 nucleotides are TGCGCCAGCTCTGCTTCGGTTGTAACCCCTGAAGCTTTCTTT.

This rearrangement joins TRBV3-1 to TRBJ2-7; 7 nucleotides match TRBD1. The V gene's germline CDR1 is LGHDT and CDR2 YNNKEL (reference sequence). The length of the CDR3 is 13 residues. V trimming: 7 bases; J trimming: 2 bases; junction bases outside the gene matches: 5. CDR3 sequence: CASTSQGAYEQYF. CDR3 nucleotide sequence: TGTGCCAGCACCTCTCAGGGGGCCTACGAGCAGTACTTC.

This clonotype was detected only a few times. The chain uses TRBV5-1 and TRBJ1-3, with D perhaps matching TRBD1 (6 bases). CDR1 is SGHRS, CDR2 YFSETQ, per germline. The CDR3 contains 15 residues. V was cut by 3 bases and J by 1 base, with 11 bases left in between. CDR3 coding DNA: TGCGCCAGCAGCTCTACAGGGACATCTGGAAACACCATATATTTT. Amino acid sequence: CASSSTGTSGNTIYF.

A few counts support this clonotype. This chain connects TRBV12-3 or TRBV12-4 to TRBJ2-2; D could derive from TRBD1 or TRBD2 (6 bases each). This CDR3 contains 14 residues. V was cut by 5 bases and J by 6 bases, with 13 bases left in between. The CDR3 DNA follows: TGTGCCAGCAGTGGGGGGCTAGTTTCCGGGGAGCTGTTTTTT. Translation: CASSGGLVSGELFF.